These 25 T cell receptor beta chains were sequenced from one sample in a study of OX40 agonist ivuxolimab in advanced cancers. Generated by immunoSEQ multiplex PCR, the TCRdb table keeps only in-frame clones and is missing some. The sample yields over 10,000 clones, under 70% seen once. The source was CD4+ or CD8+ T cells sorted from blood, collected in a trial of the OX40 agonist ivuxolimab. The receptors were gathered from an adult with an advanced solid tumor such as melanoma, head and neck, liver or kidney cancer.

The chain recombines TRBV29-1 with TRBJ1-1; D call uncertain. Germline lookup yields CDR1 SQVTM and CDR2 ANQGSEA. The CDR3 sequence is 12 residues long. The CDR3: CTAFAPNTEAFF. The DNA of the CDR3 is TGCACCGCTTTCGCACCGAACACTGAAGCTTTCTTT.

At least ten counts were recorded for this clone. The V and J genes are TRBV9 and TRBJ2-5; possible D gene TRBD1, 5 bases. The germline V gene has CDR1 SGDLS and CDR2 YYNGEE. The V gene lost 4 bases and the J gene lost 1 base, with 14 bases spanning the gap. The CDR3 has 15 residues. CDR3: CASSPQGISQETQYF. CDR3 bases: TGTGCCAGCAGCCCCCAGGGTATATCCCAAGAGACCCAGTACTTC.

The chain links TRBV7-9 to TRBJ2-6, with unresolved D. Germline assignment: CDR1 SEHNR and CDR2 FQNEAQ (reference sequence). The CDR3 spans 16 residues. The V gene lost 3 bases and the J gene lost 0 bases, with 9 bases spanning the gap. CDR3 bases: TGTGCCAGCAGCTTTATGGACCGCTCTGGGGCCAACGTCCTGACTTTC. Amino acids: CASSFMDRSGANVLTF.

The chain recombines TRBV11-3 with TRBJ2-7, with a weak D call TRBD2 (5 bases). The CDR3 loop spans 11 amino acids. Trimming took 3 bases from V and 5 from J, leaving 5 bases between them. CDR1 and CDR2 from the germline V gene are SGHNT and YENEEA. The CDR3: CASSLRDEQYF. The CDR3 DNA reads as TGTGCCAGCAGCTTGCGGGACGAGCAGTACTTC.

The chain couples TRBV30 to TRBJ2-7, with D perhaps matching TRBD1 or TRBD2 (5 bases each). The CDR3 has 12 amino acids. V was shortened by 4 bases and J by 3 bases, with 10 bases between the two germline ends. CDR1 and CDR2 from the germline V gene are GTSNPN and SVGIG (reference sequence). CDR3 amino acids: CAWMGDGYEQYF. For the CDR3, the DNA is TGTGCCTGGATGGGGGACGGCTACGAGCAGTACTTC.

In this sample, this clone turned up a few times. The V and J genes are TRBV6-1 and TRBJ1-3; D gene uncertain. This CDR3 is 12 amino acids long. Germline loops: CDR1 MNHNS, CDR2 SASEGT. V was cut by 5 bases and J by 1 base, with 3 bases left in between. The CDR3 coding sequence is TGTGCCAGCAGTTATTCTGGAAACACCATATATTTT. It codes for CASSYSGNTIYF.

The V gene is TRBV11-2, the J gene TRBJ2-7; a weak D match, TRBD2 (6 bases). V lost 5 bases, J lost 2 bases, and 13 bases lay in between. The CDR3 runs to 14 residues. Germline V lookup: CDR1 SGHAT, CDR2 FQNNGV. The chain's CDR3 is CASSLSGGTYEQYF. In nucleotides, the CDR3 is TGTGCCAGCAGCCTTAGTGGGGGGACCTACGAGCAGTACTTC.

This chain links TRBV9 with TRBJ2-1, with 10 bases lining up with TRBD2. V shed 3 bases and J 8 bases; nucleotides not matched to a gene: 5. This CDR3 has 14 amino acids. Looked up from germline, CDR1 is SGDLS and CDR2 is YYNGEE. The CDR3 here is CASSASGGADEQFF. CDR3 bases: TGTGCCAGCAGCGCCAGCGGGGGGGCCGATGAGCAGTTCTTC.

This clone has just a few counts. The DNA for the CDR3 is TGTGCCAGCAGCGGTCTAGCGGGCACAGATACGCAGTATTTT. Translating it yields CASSGLAGTDTQYF. V usage is TRBV9 and J usage is TRBJ2-3, with 7 bases that match TRBD2. The CDR3 contains 14 residues. Germline V gene sequence: CDR1 SGDLS, CDR2 YYNGEE. Germline trimming cut 3 bases from V and 1 base from J; bases unmatched to any gene: 2.

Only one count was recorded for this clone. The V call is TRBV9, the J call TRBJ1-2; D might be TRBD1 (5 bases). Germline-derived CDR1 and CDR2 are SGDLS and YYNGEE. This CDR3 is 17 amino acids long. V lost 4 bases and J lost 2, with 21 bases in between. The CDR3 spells CASSPGTGFNLNYGYTF. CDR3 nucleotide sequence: TGTGCCAGCAGCCCAGGGACGGGATTTAACTTGAACTATGGCTACACCTTC.

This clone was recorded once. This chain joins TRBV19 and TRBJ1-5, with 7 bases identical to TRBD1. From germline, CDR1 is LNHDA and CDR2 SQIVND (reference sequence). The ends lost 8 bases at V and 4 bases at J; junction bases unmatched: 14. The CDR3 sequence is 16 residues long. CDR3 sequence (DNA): TGTGCCAGTCTTCACCAGGGGGGCGCTGGAAATCAGCCCCAGCATTTT. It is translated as CASLHQGGAGNQPQHF.

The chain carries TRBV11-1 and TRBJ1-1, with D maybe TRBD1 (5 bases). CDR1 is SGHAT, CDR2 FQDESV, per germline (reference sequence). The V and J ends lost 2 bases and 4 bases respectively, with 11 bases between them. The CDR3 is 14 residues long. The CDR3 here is CASSLWGDGTEAFF. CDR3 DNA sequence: TGTGCCAGCAGCTTATGGGGGGACGGCACTGAAGCTTTCTTT.

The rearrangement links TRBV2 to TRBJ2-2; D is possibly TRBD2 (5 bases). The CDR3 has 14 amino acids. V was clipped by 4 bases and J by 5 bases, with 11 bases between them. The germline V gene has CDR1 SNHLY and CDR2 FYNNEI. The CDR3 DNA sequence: TGTGCCAGCAGTGTTGTGGAGGAGACCGGGGAGCTGTTTTTT. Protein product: CASSVVEETGELFF.

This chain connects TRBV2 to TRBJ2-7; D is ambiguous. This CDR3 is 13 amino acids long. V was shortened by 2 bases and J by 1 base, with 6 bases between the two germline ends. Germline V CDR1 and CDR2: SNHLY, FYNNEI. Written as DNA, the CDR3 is TGTGCCAGCAGTGAACGGGCGTCCTACGAGCAGTACTTC. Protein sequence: CASSERASYEQYF.

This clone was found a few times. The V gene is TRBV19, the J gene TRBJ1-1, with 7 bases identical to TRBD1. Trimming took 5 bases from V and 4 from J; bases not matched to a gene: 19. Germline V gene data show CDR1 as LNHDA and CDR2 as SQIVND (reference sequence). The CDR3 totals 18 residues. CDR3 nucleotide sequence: TGTGCCAGTAGTCCGCGAGGGGACAGAGCCGGGTTCGGCACTGAAGCTTTCTTT. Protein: CASSPRGDRAGFGTEAFF.

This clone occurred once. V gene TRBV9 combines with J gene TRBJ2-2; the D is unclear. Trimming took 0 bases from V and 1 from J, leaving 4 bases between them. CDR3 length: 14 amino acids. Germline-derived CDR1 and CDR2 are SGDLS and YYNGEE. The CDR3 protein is CASSVAGNTGELFF. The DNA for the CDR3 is TGTGCCAGCAGCGTAGCAGGGAACACCGGGGAGCTGTTTTTT.

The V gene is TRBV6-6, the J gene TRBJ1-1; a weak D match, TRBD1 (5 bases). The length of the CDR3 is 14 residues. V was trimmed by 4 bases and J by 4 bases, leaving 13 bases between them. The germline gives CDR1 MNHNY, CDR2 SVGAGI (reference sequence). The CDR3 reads CASSSLQGFTEAFF. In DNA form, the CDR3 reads TGTGCCAGCAGTTCCCTCCAGGGATTCACTGAAGCTTTCTTT.

The CDR3 loop is CASSQEEGALYGYTF. As DNA, the CDR3 is TGTGCCAGCAGCCAAGAGGAAGGGGCTCTCTATGGCTACACCTTC. The chain couples TRBV7-3 to TRBJ1-2; a possible D gene is TRBD1 (5 bases). This CDR3 is 15 amino acids long. Germline CDR1 reads SGHTA; CDR2 reads FQGTGA. V lost 5 bases, J lost 4 bases, and 17 bases lay in between.

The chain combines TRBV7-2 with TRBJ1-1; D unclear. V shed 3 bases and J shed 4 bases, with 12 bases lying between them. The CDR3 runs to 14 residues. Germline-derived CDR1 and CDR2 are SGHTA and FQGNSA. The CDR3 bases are TGTGCCAGCAGCTTCGGCGGGAGTGGCACTGAAGCTTTCTTT. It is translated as CASSFGGSGTEAFF. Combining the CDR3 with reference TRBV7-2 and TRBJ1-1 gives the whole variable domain GAGVSQSPSNKVTEKGKDVELRCDPISGHTALYWYRQSLGQGLEFLIYFQGNSAPDKSGLPSDRFSAERTGGSVSTLTIQRTQQEDSAVYLCASSFGGSGTEAFFGQGTRLTVV.

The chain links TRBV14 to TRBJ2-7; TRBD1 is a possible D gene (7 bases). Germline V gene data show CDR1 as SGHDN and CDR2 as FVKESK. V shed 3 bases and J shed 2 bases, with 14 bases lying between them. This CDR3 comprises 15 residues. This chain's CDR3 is CASSQRDRGAYEQYF. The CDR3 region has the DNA TGTGCCAGCAGCCAGCGGGACAGAGGGGCCTACGAGCAGTACTTC. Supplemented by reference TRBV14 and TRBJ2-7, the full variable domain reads EAGVTQFPSHSVIEKGQTVTLRCDPISGHDNLYWYRRVMGKEIKFLLHFVKESKQDESGMPNNRFLAERTGGTYSTLKVQPAELEDSGVYFCASSQRDRGAYEQYFGPGTRLTVT.

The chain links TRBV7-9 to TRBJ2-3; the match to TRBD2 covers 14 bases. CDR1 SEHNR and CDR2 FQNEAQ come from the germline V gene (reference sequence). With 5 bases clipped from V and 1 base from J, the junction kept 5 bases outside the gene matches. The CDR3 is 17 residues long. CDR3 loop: CASSQGLAGARTDTQYF. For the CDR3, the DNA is TGTGCCAGCAGCCAGGGACTAGCGGGAGCACGCACAGATACGCAGTATTTT.

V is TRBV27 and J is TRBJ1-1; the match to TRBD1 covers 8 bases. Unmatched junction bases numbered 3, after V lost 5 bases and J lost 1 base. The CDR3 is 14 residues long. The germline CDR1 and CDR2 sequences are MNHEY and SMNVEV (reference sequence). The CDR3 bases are TGTGCCAGCAGTCTTACAGGGGGGAACACTGAAGCTTTCTTT. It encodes CASSLTGGNTEAFF.

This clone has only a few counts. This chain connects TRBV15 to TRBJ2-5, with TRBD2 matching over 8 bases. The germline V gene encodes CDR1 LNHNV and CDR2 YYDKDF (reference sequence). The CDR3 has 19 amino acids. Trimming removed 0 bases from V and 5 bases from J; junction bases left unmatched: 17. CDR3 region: CATSRDVSPTSGRSETQYF. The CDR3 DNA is TGTGCCACCAGCAGAGATGTCTCCCCGACCAGCGGGAGAAGCGAGACCCAGTACTTC.

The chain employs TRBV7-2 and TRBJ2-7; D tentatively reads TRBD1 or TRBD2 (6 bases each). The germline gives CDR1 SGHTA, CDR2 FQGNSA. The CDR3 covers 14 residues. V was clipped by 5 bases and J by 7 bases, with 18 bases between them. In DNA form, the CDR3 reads TGTGCCAGCAGCCCTTGGACGGGGGCTGGGGAGCAGTACTTC. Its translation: CASSPWTGAGEQYF.

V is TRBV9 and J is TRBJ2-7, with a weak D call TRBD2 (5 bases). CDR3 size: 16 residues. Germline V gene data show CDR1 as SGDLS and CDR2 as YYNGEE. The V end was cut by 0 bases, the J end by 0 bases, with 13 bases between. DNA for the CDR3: TGTGCCAGCAGCGTAGAACCGACTGGGAGCTCCTACGAGCAGTACTTC. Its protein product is CASSVEPTGSSYEQYF.